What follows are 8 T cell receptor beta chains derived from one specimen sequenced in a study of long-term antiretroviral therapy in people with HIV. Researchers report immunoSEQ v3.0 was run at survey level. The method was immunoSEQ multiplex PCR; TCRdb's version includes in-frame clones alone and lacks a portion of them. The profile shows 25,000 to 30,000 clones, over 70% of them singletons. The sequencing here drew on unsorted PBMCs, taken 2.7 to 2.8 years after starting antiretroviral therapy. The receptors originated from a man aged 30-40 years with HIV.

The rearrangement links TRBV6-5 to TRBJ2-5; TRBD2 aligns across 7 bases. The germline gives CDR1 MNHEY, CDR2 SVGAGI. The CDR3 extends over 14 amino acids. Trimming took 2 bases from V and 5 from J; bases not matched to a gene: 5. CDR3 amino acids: CASSYTQGGETQYF. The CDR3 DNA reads TGTGCCAGCAGTTACACTCAGGGAGGGGAGACCCAGTACTTC.

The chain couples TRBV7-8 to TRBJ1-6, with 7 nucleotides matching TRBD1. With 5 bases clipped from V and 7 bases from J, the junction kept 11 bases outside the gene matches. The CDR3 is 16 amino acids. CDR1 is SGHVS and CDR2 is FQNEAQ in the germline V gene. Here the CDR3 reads CASSARDSWLNSPLHF. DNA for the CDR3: TGTGCCAGCAGCGCTCGGGACAGCTGGTTGAATTCACCCCTCCACTTT.

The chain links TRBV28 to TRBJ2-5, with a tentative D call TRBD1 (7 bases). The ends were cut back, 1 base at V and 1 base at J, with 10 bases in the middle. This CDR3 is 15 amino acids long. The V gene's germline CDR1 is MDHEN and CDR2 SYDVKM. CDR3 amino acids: CASSLSGGGQETQYF. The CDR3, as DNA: TGTGCCAGCAGTTTATCAGGGGGAGGCCAAGAGACCCAGTACTTC.

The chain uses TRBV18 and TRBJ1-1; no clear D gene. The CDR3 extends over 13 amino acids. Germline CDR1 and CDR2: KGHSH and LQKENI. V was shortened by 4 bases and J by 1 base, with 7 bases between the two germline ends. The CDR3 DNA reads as TGTGCCAGCTCACTGCGGGAGAACACTGAAGCTTTCTTT. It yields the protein CASSLRENTEAFF.

This CDR3 reads CATGRRGLNEQFF. The CDR3 DNA is TGTGCCACCGGCCGGCGGGGATTGAATGAGCAGTTCTTC. The chain is built from TRBV10-3 and TRBJ2-1, with TRBD2 as a possible D gene (6 bases). This CDR3 has 13 amino acids. Trimming cost V 10 bases and J 7 bases, with 17 bases left between them. Germline values: CDR1 ENHRY, CDR2 SYGVKD.

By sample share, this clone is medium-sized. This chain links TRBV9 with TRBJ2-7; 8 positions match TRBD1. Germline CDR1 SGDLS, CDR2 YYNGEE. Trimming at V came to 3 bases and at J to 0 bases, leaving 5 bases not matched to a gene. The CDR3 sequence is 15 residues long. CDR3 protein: CASSAGQGSSYEQYF. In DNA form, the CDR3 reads TGTGCCAGCAGCGCCGGACAGGGAAGCTCCTACGAGCAGTACTTC.

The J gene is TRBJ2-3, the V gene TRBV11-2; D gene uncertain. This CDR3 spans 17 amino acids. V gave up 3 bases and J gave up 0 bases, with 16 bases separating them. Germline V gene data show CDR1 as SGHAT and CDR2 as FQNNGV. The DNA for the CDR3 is TGTGCCAGCAGCTTCCCCCTTCAGAGGATCAGCACAGATACGCAGTATTTT. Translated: CASSFPLQRISTDTQYF.

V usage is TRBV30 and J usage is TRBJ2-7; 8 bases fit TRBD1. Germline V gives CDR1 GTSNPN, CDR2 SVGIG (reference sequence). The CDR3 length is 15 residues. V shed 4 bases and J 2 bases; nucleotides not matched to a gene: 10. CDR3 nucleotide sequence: TGTGCCTGGACCGGCCAGGGGGCCCTCGCCTACGAGCAGTACTTC. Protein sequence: CAWTGQGALAYEQYF.